A selection of T cell receptor beta chains follows, all from one sample in a study of cytomegalovirus exposure and HLA in healthy donors. Data came from immunoSEQ multiplex PCR; TCRdb stores just in-frame clones and leaves some out. The data contain 150,000 or so clones, 60% to 85% of them singletons. Sample: PBMCs. The receptors originated from a woman between 35 and 50 years old in good health and CMV-seropositive. Both conserved end residues are part of each CDR3. The order of the fields is V gene, J gene, clone size, D gene, CDR3 protein, CDR3 DNA. A D gene is named only where the DNA matches it firmly. Not every row has a clone size; where given, it reads once, few, many or a size class.

v_call: TRBV9
j_call: TRBJ1-2
clone_size: once
d_call: -
cdr3_aa: CASSATRTDYGYTF
cdr3_nt: TGTGCCAGCAGCGCCACAAGGACAGACTATGGCTACACCTTC

v_call: TRBV6-5
j_call: TRBJ1-2
clone_size: -
d_call: -
cdr3_aa: CASREIGGTGYSYTF
cdr3_nt: TGTGCCAGCAGGGAAATCGGCGGGACTGGCTATAGCTACACCTTC

v_call: TRBV7-6
j_call: TRBJ2-3
clone_size: -
d_call: TRBD1
cdr3_aa: CASSPKTGVSTDTQYF
cdr3_nt: TGTGCCAGCAGCCCAAAGACAGGGGTCAGCACAGATACGCAGTATTTT

v_call: TRBV19
j_call: TRBJ2-7
clone_size: -
d_call: -
cdr3_aa: CASSIGGQSSYEQYF
cdr3_nt: TGTGCCAGTAGTATAGGGGGGCAGAGCTCCTACGAGCAGTACTTC

v_call: TRBV5-1
j_call: TRBJ2-7
clone_size: few
d_call: -
cdr3_aa: CASSFAESYEQYF
cdr3_nt: TGCGCCAGCAGCTTCGCGGAGTCCTACGAGCAGTACTTC

v_call: TRBV28
j_call: TRBJ1-6
clone_size: once
d_call: -
cdr3_aa: CASTAAPGALHF
cdr3_nt: TGTGCCAGCACCGCGGCCCCGGGGGCCCTCCACTTT

v_call: TRBV9
j_call: TRBJ2-2
clone_size: -
d_call: TRBD2
cdr3_aa: CASSAGGPSSGELFF
cdr3_nt: TGTGCCAGCAGCGCGGGGGGGCCGTCATCCGGGGAGCTGTTTTTT

v_call: TRBV30
j_call: TRBJ2-5
clone_size: -
d_call: TRBD2
cdr3_aa: CAWQTGGYQETQYF
cdr3_nt: TGTGCCTGGCAGACGGGGGGGTACCAAGAGACCCAGTACTTC

v_call: TRBV7-9
j_call: TRBJ2-7
clone_size: once
d_call: TRBD1
cdr3_aa: CASSYSGTGVSQYF
cdr3_nt: TGTGCCAGCAGCTACTCCGGGACAGGGGTGTCGCAGTACTTC

v_call: TRBV9
j_call: TRBJ2-2
clone_size: once
d_call: -
cdr3_aa: CASSVEETGELFF
cdr3_nt: TGTGCCAGCAGCGTAGAGGAGACCGGGGAGCTGTTTTTT

v_call: TRBV5-1
j_call: TRBJ2-1
clone_size: -
d_call: TRBD1
cdr3_aa: CASSLTGGPYNEQFF
cdr3_nt: TGCGCCAGCAGCTTGACAGGGGGCCCCTACAATGAGCAGTTCTTC

v_call: TRBV4-1
j_call: TRBJ2-3
clone_size: -
d_call: TRBD2
cdr3_aa: CASSRTTSGGLDTQYF
cdr3_nt: TGCGCCAGCAGTCGCACCACTAGCGGGGGGCTCGATACGCAGTATTTT

v_call: TRBV18
j_call: TRBJ1-3
clone_size: -
d_call: -
cdr3_aa: CASSPPADGNTIYF
cdr3_nt: TGTGCCAGCTCACCACCGGCCGATGGAAACACCATATATTTT

v_call: TRBV6-1
j_call: TRBJ1-2
clone_size: -
d_call: TRBD1
cdr3_aa: CASSEYRGENGYTF
cdr3_nt: TGTGCCAGCAGTGAATACAGGGGAGAGAATGGCTACACCTTC

v_call: TRBV6-5
j_call: TRBJ1-1
clone_size: -
d_call: -
cdr3_aa: CASSSRSVRNTEAFF
cdr3_nt: TGTGCCAGCAGTTCCCGCTCGGTTCGGAACACTGAAGCTTTCTTT

v_call: TRBV9
j_call: TRBJ2-1
clone_size: -
d_call: TRBD2
cdr3_aa: CASSNPGLQYYQFF
cdr3_nt: TGTGCCAGCAGCAATCCGGGACTACAATATTATCAGTTCTTC

v_call: TRBV2
j_call: TRBJ2-7
clone_size: -
d_call: -
cdr3_aa: CASARRVESEQYF
cdr3_nt: TGTGCCAGCGCGCGCAGGGTCGAGAGCGAGCAGTACTTC

v_call: TRBV5-1
j_call: TRBJ2-5
clone_size: -
d_call: TRBD2
cdr3_aa: CASSLIAGRAETQYF
cdr3_nt: TGCGCCAGCAGCTTGATAGCGGGGCGGGCGGAGACCCAGTACTTC

v_call: TRBV18
j_call: TRBJ1-1
clone_size: -
d_call: -
cdr3_aa: CASSPRGGEAFF
cdr3_nt: TGTGCCAGCTCACCACGAGGAGGTGAAGCTTTCTTT

v_call: TRBV27
j_call: TRBJ1-2
clone_size: -
d_call: -
cdr3_aa: CASRRTSGARGNYGYTF
cdr3_nt: TGTGCCAGCAGGCGAACCTCCGGAGCCCGGGGAAACTATGGCTACACCTTC

v_call: TRBV28
j_call: TRBJ1-2
clone_size: -
d_call: -
cdr3_aa: CASSPPSGGELYGYTF
cdr3_nt: TGTGCCAGCAGTCCCCCATCCGGAGGGGAACTCTATGGCTACACCTTC

v_call: TRBV2
j_call: TRBJ1-1
clone_size: -
d_call: TRBD1
cdr3_aa: CASGTGGAGAFF
cdr3_nt: TGTGCCAGCGGGACAGGGGGCGCAGGAGCTTTCTTT

v_call: TRBV15
j_call: TRBJ2-1
clone_size: -
d_call: TRBD2
cdr3_aa: CATSFRVAGGGEFF
cdr3_nt: TGTGCCACCAGCTTCCGGGTTGCGGGGGGCGGTGAGTTCTTC

v_call: TRBV5-1
j_call: TRBJ1-5
clone_size: few
d_call: -
cdr3_aa: CASSLEGGGIQPQHF
cdr3_nt: TGCGCCAGCAGCTTGGAGGGAGGAGGGATCCAGCCCCAGCATTTT

v_call: TRBV4-1
j_call: TRBJ1-4
clone_size: -
d_call: -
cdr3_aa: CASSGRTAATEKLFF
cdr3_nt: TGCGCCAGCAGCGGACGGACAGCTGCGACTGAAAAACTGTTTTTT

v_call: TRBV9
j_call: TRBJ2-1
clone_size: -
d_call: -
cdr3_aa: CASSVQAAGGEQFF
cdr3_nt: TGTGCCAGCAGCGTACAAGCGGCGGGCGGGGAGCAGTTCTTC

v_call: TRBV30
j_call: TRBJ2-7
clone_size: -
d_call: -
cdr3_aa: CAWSVGSGGEYEQYF
cdr3_nt: TGTGCCTGGAGTGTAGGGTCGGGGGGCGAATACGAGCAGTACTTC

v_call: TRBV7-9
j_call: TRBJ1-5
clone_size: -
d_call: -
cdr3_aa: CASSQTGDQPQHF
cdr3_nt: TGTGCCAGCAGCCAGACGGGAGATCAGCCCCAGCATTTT

v_call: TRBV4-1
j_call: TRBJ2-6
clone_size: -
d_call: TRBD1
cdr3_aa: CASSRVPGQGFSSGANVLTF
cdr3_nt: TGCGCCAGCAGCCGTGTCCCGGGACAGGGATTCTCCTCTGGGGCCAACGTCCTGACTTTC

v_call: TRBV5-1
j_call: TRBJ1-5
clone_size: -
d_call: -
cdr3_aa: CASSPGVNSNQPQHF
cdr3_nt: TGCGCCAGCAGCCCCGGGGTCAATAGCAATCAGCCCCAGCATTTT

v_call: TRBV6-5
j_call: TRBJ1-2
clone_size: -
d_call: -
cdr3_aa: CASRLQVNYGYTF
cdr3_nt: TGTGCCAGCAGACTACAGGTTAACTATGGCTACACCTTC